Sequencing of this T cell receptor beta chain was carried out in a study of T cells in women clearing cervical HPV infection. Germline V gene data show CDR1 as MGHRA and CDR2 as YSYEKL. The CDR3 runs to 16 residues. J gave up 3 bases and V 2 bases, and 8 bases lay outside the gene matches. A note on this clone: Antigen unknown. The missing CDR3 end, 3 residues past where the read stops, is filled in from the germline J gene.

Sequencing used immunoSEQ multiplex PCR; TCRdb keeps in-frame clones, though not all of them. With around 35,000 clones in the sample, the ten largest clones hold around 4%. Notes on the study in general: A classifier using richness and V gene abundances reached an AUC of 0.83.

The sequence was obtained from a woman aged 18 to 75 with a cervical HPV16 infection that either progressed to CIN3+ or cleared (not recorded which). J is TRBJ2-7 and V is TRBV4-1; TRBD2 matches 9 bases. Material for sequencing was blood buffy coat. The covered CDR3 bases are TGCGCCAGCAGCCAAAGGTCGACTAGCGGCAACTACGAG. This encodes CASSQRSTSGNYE. The entire CDR3 protein is CASSQRSTSGNYEQYF.